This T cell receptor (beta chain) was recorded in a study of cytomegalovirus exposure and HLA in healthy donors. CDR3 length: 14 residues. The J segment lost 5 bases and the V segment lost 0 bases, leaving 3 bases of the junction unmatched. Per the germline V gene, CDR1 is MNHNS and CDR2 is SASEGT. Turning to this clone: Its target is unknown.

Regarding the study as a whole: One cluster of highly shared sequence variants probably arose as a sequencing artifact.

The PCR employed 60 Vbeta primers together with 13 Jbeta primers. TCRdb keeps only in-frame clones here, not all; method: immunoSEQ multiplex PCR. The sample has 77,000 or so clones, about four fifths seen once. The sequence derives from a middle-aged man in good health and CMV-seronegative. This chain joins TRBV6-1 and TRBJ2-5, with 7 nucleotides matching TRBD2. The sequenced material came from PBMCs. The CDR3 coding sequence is TGTGCCAGCAGTGAAGCGGGGGGGAGGGAGACCCAGTACTTC. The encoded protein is CASSEAGGRETQYF.